This T cell receptor beta chain was sequenced in a study of CD8 T cells in ankylosing spondylitis. General study findings and limits: What seemed typical of ankylosing spondylitis blood was a TCR beta motif built from 8 or 9 highly homologous variants. CD8+ disease-linked clones were present at relatively low frequencies in blood. Existing reports had already noted some motif variants in reactive arthritis synovial fluid and blood. Significant enrichment of disease-linked clones was reportedly seen in matched ankylosing spondylitis synovial fluid.

After removal of 3 bases from V and 2 bases from J, the junction contained 5 bases not matched to a gene. CDR1 ENHRY and CDR2 SYGVKD come from the germline V gene. The CDR3 extends over 16 amino acids. About this clonotype: Its target is unknown.

TCRdb reprocessed the 5' RACE reads with MiXCR, giving one entry per CDR3 protein. The data contain just over 350,000 distinct CDR3 sequences, roughly 20% of them singletons. Sequenced input: blood, either unsorted or a sorted T cell fraction (not recorded which). This clonotype was obtained from a male donor with ankylosing spondylitis or in good health (not recorded which). The chain carries TRBV10-3 and TRBJ2-3, with 10 bases matching TRBD2. CDR3 DNA sequence: TGTGCCATCAGTGAATTTAGCGGGGGGTACACAGATACGCAGTATTTT. This sequence encodes CAISEFSGGYTDTQYF.